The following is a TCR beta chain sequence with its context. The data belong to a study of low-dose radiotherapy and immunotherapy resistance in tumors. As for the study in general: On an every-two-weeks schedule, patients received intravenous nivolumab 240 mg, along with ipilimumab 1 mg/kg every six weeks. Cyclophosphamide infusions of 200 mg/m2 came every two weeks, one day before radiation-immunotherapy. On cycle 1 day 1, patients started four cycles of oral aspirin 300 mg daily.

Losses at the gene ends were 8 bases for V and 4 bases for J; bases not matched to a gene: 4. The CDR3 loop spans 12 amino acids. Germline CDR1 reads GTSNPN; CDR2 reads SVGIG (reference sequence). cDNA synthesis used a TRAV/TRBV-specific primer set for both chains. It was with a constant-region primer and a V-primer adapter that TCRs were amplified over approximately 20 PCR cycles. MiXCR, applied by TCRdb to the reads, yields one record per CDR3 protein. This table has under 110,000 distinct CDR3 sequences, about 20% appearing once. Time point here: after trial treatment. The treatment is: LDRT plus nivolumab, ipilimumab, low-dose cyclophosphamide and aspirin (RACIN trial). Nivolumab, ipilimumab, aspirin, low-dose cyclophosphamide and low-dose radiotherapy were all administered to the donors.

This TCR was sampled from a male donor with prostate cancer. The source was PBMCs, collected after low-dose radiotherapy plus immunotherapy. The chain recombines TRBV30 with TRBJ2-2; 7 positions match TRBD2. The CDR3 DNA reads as TGTGCCCTGGGGGAGGGCACCGGGGAGCTGTTTTTT. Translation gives CALGEGTGELFF. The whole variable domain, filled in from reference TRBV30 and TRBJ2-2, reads SQTIHQWPATLVQPVGSPLSLECTVEGTSNPNLYWYRQAAGRGLQLLFYSVGIGQISSEVPQNLSASRPQDRQFILSSKKLLLSDSGFYLCALGEGTGELFFGEGSRLTVL.